This TCR beta chain originates from a study of vaccination effects on CD4 cells after COVID-19. Study summary: Researchers obtained post-vaccine samples at a median of 72 days past the second dose. Study results and limitations: Infection-derived and vaccine-derived clones contracted markedly late after vaccination. Healthy vaccinees' vaccine-induced clones included only 1 of 255 that recognized common cold coronaviruses.

Using immunoSEQ multiplex PCR, the repertoire was profiled, and TCRdb retains in-frame clones only, with some absent. The table lists approximately 29,000 clones, about 70% of them singletons, with about a tenth in the top ten. ViraFEST assay sequencing came after antigen-specific CD4+ T cells were expanded with viral peptide pools. Scientists isolated CD4+ T cells after an approximately 9-day culture period ended. Two-dose BNT162b2 or mRNA-1273 vaccination was given to participants. Half-medium exchanges with IL-2 medium took place on days 3 and 7. Remarks on this clone: The target antigen is unknown.

Trimming pared 5 bases from V and 0 bases from J, leaving 26 bases between. The CDR3 loop spans 19 amino acids. Germline CDR1 is MGHRA and CDR2 is YSYEKL. This TCR derives from a human donor who received a COVID-19 vaccine. The sequencing here drew on CD4+ T cells from PBMCs cultured with HCoV-NL63 spike peptides, taken after COVID-19 vaccination. The rearrangement joins TRBV4-1 to TRBJ2-7, with D perhaps TRBD1 or TRBD2 (6 bases each). The CDR3 coding sequence is TGCGCCAGCAGCACCCCCCCTCTAGGGGCGGGACATCCCTCCTACGAGCAGTACTTC. This codes for CASSTPPLGAGHPSYEQYF.